One and the same sample provided the 27 T cell receptor beta chains below, sequenced in a study of OX40 agonist ivuxolimab in advanced cancers. Libraries were prepared by immunoSEQ multiplex PCR; TCRdb keeps only in-frame clonotypes and omits some of them. The sample consists of tens of thousands of clones, 91% of them appearing once. The sample was CD4+ or CD8+ T cells sorted from blood, taken in a trial of the OX40 agonist ivuxolimab. The receptor set was obtained from an adult with an advanced solid tumor such as melanoma, head and neck, liver or kidney cancer.

This clone was counted only a few times. V usage is TRBV2 and J usage is TRBJ1-2; D is unclear. Per the germline V gene, CDR1 is SNHLY and CDR2 is FYNNEI. The CDR3 is 10 amino acids. Trimming cost V 10 bases and J 8 bases, with 11 bases left between them. The CDR3 region has the DNA TGTGCCACCCTCCGGGAGGGCTACACCTTC. Its translation: CATLREGYTF.

The rearrangement joins TRBV19 to TRBJ2-1; the D is unclear. Germline CDR1 and CDR2: LNHDA and SQIVND (reference sequence). There are 15 residues in the CDR3. The V gene lost 3 bases and the J gene lost 0 bases, with 9 bases spanning the gap. The CDR3 sequence: CASSIIRNSYNEQFF. CDR3 DNA sequence: TGTGCCAGTAGTATTATAAGGAACTCCTACAATGAGCAGTTCTTC.

The genes are TRBV6-1 and TRBJ2-1, with 10 bases aligning to TRBD2. J lost 2 bases, V lost 0 bases, and 13 bases had no gene match. The CDR3 sequence is 20 residues long. Germline CDR1 and CDR2: MNHNS and SASEGT. The CDR3 bases are TGTGCCAGCAGTGAAGCGCTTGGTAGGACTAGCGGAACGGCCTACAATGAGCAGTTCTTC. It specifies CASSEALGRTSGTAYNEQFF.

The genes are TRBV5-3 and TRBJ2-7; D gene ambiguous. TRBV5-3 is an ORF; its function is uncertain. The CDR3 runs 9 residues. The CDR3 DNA reads as TGTGCAGAGAAGCGCGAGCAGTACTTC. This encodes CAEKREQYF.

V is TRBV29-1 and J is TRBJ2-5; D may match TRBD1 or TRBD2 (6 bases each). Germline lookup yields CDR1 SQVTM and CDR2 ANQGSEA. This CDR3 has 14 residues. Trimming took 6 bases from V and 2 from J, leaving 16 bases between them. For the CDR3, the DNA is TGCAGCGTGTTAGGGGGAGGTTTACAAGAGACCCAGTACTTC. Protein product: CSVLGGGLQETQYF.

The CDR3, as DNA: TGTGCCAGCAGCTACTCGGGACTAGCGGTCACAGATACGCAGTATTTT. This codes for CASSYSGLAVTDTQYF. The rearrangement uses TRBV27 and TRBJ2-3; 11 bases are a match to TRBD2. CDR3 size: 16 residues. Germline CDR1 reads MNHEY; CDR2 reads SMNVEV (reference sequence). V shed 6 bases, J shed 2 bases, and the junction held 7 bases outside the gene matches.

The V call is TRBV14, the J call TRBJ2-1; D is possibly TRBD2 (5 bases). The V gene's germline CDR1 is SGHDN and CDR2 FVKESK. The CDR3 extends over 17 amino acids. V lost 1 base and J lost 4, with 17 bases in between. DNA for the CDR3: TGTGCCAGCAGCCAAGGGAAAAGGACTCGAAAATACAATGAGCAGTTCTTC. It codes for CASSQGKRTRKYNEQFF.

This chain uses TRBV14 with TRBJ2-7; 9 bases agree with TRBD2. The V and J ends lost 4 bases and 3 bases, in that order; junction bases with no gene match: 7. Germline V gene data show CDR1 as SGHDN and CDR2 as FVKESK. The CDR3 covers 15 residues. The CDR3 DNA sequence: TGTGCCAGCAGCCTAAGGTCTAGCGGGATCTACGAGCAGTACTTC. Amino acids: CASSLRSSGIYEQYF.

The sample holds one count of this clone. This sequence joins TRBV5-6 and TRBJ2-7; 9 bases fit TRBD2. The ends lost 1 base at V and 0 bases at J; junction bases unmatched: 2. The CDR3 totals 15 residues. CDR1 and CDR2 from the germline V gene are SGHDT and YYEEEE. The CDR3 loop is CASSLKAGGSYEQYF. CDR3 nucleotides: TGTGCCAGCAGCTTGAAAGCGGGAGGCTCCTACGAGCAGTACTTC.

The rearrangement uses TRBV7-7 and TRBJ2-1; 9 bases agree with TRBD2. With V trimmed by 3 bases and J by 4 bases, 4 bases remained unmatched. Germline values: CDR1 SSHAT, CDR2 FNYEAQ (reference sequence). The CDR3 has 15 amino acids. The CDR3 spells CASSLGSGSYNEQFF. CDR3 nucleotides: TGTGCCAGCAGCTTGGGTAGCGGGAGTTACAATGAGCAGTTCTTC.

J is TRBJ2-1 and V is TRBV7-7; TRBD2 is a possible D gene (5 bases). The CDR3 spans 15 residues. Trimming shortened V by 2 bases and J by 4 bases, and 12 bases separated the two germline ends. Germline V gene sequence: CDR1 SSHAT, CDR2 FNYEAQ (reference sequence). This CDR3 is CASSLWSSPYNEQFF. CDR3 coding DNA: TGTGCCAGCAGCTTATGGTCTAGCCCGTACAATGAGCAGTTCTTC.

V gene TRBV11-2 combines with J gene TRBJ2-7; D not certain. The CDR3 extends over 17 amino acids. Trimming removed 1 base at V and 2 bases at J, with 18 bases between. Germline CDR1 and CDR2: SGHAT and FQNNGV. The CDR3, as DNA: TGTGCCAGCAGCTTAGGTTCCTTGGCTTTTACCACCTACGAGCAGTACTTC. It is translated as CASSLGSLAFTTYEQYF.

J is TRBJ2-7 and V is TRBV6-5; the match to TRBD1 covers 9 bases. The germline V gene has CDR1 MNHEY and CDR2 SVGAGI. Trimming removed 2 bases from V and 7 bases from J; junction bases left unmatched: 9. The CDR3 totals 15 residues. The CDR3 sequence: CASSYRDRVGYEQYF. Here the CDR3 DNA reads TGTGCCAGCAGTTACCGGGACAGGGTAGGGTATGAGCAGTACTTC.

The V and J genes are TRBV7-8 and TRBJ2-5; D could derive from TRBD1 or TRBD2 (5 bases each). The CDR3 spans 13 residues. Germline-derived CDR1 and CDR2 are SGHVS and FQNEAQ. The V gene lost 5 bases and the J gene lost 5 bases, with 12 bases spanning the gap. The CDR3, as DNA: TGTGCCAGCAGCCCCTCGTGGGGGGAGACCCAGTACTTC. Amino acid sequence: CASSPSWGETQYF.

This chain joins TRBV7-6 and TRBJ2-1; TRBD2 might be the D (6 bases). The CDR3 is 13 residues long. CDR1 is SGHVS, CDR2 FNYEAQ, per germline. V gave up 5 bases and J gave up 4 bases, with 9 bases separating them. The CDR3 nucleotides are TGTGCCAGCAGCGAGACTAGTTACAATGAGCAGTTCTTC. Protein product: CASSETSYNEQFF.

Here the CDR3 reads CASSIPSDLGETQYF. The CDR3 nucleotides read TGTGCCAGTAGTATCCCTAGCGATTTGGGAGAGACCCAGTACTTC. The V and J genes are TRBV19 and TRBJ2-5; D may be TRBD2 (6 bases). This CDR3 is 15 amino acids long. Trimming removed 3 bases from V and 4 bases from J, with 15 bases in between. CDR1 is LNHDA and CDR2 is SQIVND in the germline V gene (reference sequence).

The rearrangement uses TRBV6-1 and TRBJ2-2; D remains unclear. V was cut by 2 bases and J by 9 bases, with 7 bases left in between. Germline loops: CDR1 MNHNS, CDR2 SASEGT. CDR3 length: 12 amino acids. In nucleotides, the CDR3 is TGTGCCAGCAGTGAAATGGCCTGGGAGCTGTTTTTT. Protein: CASSEMAWELFF.

V and J are TRBV19 and TRBJ2-1; 9 bases are a match to TRBD2. Trimming cost V 3 bases and J 5 bases; bases outside gene matches: 2. This CDR3 has 14 residues. The V gene's germline CDR1 is LNHDA and CDR2 SQIVND (reference sequence). Here the CDR3 DNA reads TGTGCCAGTAGTATCAGGACTAGCGACAATGAGCAGTTCTTC. Protein product: CASSIRTSDNEQFF.

The CDR3 nucleotides read TGTGCCAGCACCTATCTCACGGGAGGGATCGAAGAGCAGTACTTC. It translates to CASTYLTGGIEEQYF. This chain links TRBV11-2 with TRBJ2-7; TRBD2 matches 8 bases. CDR1 and CDR2 from the germline V gene are SGHAT and FQNNGV. Trimming took 7 bases from V and 7 from J; bases not matched to a gene: 15. The CDR3 contains 15 residues.

This chain joins TRBV5-1 and TRBJ1-1; 10 nucleotides agree with TRBD1. The J segment lost 5 bases and the V segment lost 0 bases, leaving 16 bases of the junction unmatched. The CDR3 length is 19 residues. CDR1 and CDR2 from the germline V gene are SGHRS and YFSETQ. The CDR3 region has the DNA TGCGCCAGCAGCTTGGGACCCGGGACAGGGGTTCCCCACTGGACTGAAGCTTTCTTT. It encodes CASSLGPGTGVPHWTEAFF.

This chain links TRBV7-9 with TRBJ2-5, with 10 positions matching TRBD2. J lost 5 bases, V lost 4 bases, and 10 bases had no gene match. This CDR3 has 16 amino acids. Germline assignment: CDR1 SEHNR and CDR2 FQNEAQ (reference sequence). The DNA for the CDR3 is TGTGCCAGCAGCTCCTCAGCGGGAGGGCCGGGGGAGACCCAGTACTTC. Residues: CASSSSAGGPGETQYF.

Written as DNA, the CDR3 is TGTGCCAGCAGCTTTGACAGGGGTAGTTCGAACACCGGGGAGCTGTTTTTT. Protein product: CASSFDRGSSNTGELFF. The chain has TRBV7-3 and TRBJ2-2; TRBD1 matches at 8 bases. Per germline, CDR1 SGHTA and CDR2 FQGTGA. The CDR3 runs to 17 residues. V lost 3 bases to trimming and J lost 0 bases; unmatched junction nucleotides: 6.

This clone was seen only once. This chain uses TRBV4-1 with TRBJ2-1, with unresolved D. The CDR3 spans 14 residues. Germline-derived CDR1 and CDR2 are MGHRA and YSYEKL. V was cut by 1 base and J by 9 bases, with 13 bases left in between. CDR3 sequence (DNA): TGCGCCAGCAGCCAAGTGTTAGCCGCTAGTGAGCAGTTCTTC. It codes for CASSQVLAASEQFF.

The chain couples TRBV7-9 to TRBJ2-5; TRBD1 aligns across 9 bases. Germline V gene sequence: CDR1 SEHNR, CDR2 FQNEAQ (reference sequence). The CDR3 contains 14 residues. V gave up 7 bases and J gave up 4 bases; unmatched junction bases: 7. The DNA of the CDR3 is TGTGCCAGCATCCCGACAGGGGGATTAGAGACCCAGTACTTC. This encodes CASIPTGGLETQYF.

The chain joins TRBV7-9 to TRBJ1-1; no reliable D call. The CDR3 runs to 13 residues. CDR1 and CDR2 (germline): SEHNR, FQNEAQ (reference sequence). Trimming shortened V by 5 bases and J by 6 bases, and 13 bases separated the two germline ends. The CDR3 spells CASSPVSTPEAFF. CDR3 coding DNA: TGTGCCAGCAGCCCCGTCTCGACGCCTGAAGCTTTCTTT.

This chain links TRBV9 with TRBJ2-1; D might be TRBD1 (5 bases). The CDR3 has 14 amino acids. V shed 4 bases and J shed 5 bases, with 13 bases lying between them. Germline V gene lookup returns CDR1 SGDLS and CDR2 YYNGEE. CDR3 residues: CASSPWTTHNEQFF. As DNA, the CDR3 is TGTGCCAGCAGCCCCTGGACAACTCACAATGAGCAGTTCTTC.

The rearrangement uses TRBV28 and TRBJ2-5, with D perhaps TRBD2 (5 bases). Trimming removed 9 bases from V and 2 bases from J, with 19 bases in between. The CDR3 spans 15 residues. The V gene's germline CDR1 is MDHEN and CDR2 SYDVKM. The CDR3 nucleotides are TGTGCCAGTAGGAACTTGGGAAGGGAGCAAGAGACCCAGTACTTC. It translates to CASRNLGREQETQYF.